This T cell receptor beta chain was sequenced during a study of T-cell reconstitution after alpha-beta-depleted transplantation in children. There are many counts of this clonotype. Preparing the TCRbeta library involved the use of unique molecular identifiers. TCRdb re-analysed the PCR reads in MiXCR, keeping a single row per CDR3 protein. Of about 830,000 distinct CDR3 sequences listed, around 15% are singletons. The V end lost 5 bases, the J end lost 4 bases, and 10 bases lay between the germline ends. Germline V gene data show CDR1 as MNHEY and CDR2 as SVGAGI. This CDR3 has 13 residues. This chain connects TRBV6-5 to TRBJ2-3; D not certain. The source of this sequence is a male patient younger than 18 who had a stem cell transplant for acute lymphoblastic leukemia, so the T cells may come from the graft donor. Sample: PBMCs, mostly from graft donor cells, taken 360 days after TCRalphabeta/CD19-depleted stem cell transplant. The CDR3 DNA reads TGTGCCAGCAGTCCCCGGGCCCCAGATACGCAGTATTTT. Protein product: CASSPRAPDTQYF.